This T cell receptor beta chain was captured in a study of blood T cell repertoires in COVID-19. Study members were between about 18 and 95 years old and lived in 20 to 30 US regions. For recovered donors of Cohort 3, there were two negative PCRs, clearance, or symptom resolution. The trim removed 4 bases at V and 4 bases at J, leaving 6 bases unmatched. Germline V gives CDR1 SGHRS, CDR2 YFSETQ. The CDR3 is 14 amino acids. Per the original data handling: Amplification of reference gene primers provided the estimated nucleated cell counts. Method: immunoSEQ multiplex PCR; TCRdb's copy keeps in-frame clones and lacks some. The V and J calls and clone size were taken over from that table, and D and trimming were inferred from the DNA. The profile covers 330,000 or so clones, with more than 75% appearing a single time and 2.5% to 3.5% taken by the ten largest.

The chain links TRBV5-1 to TRBJ2-7, with TRBD1 matching 9 bases. This clonotype originated in a woman in her 30s who had recovered from COVID-19. The sequencing sample was made of PBMCs or T cells enriched from blood (not recorded which). CDR3 sequence (DNA): TGCGCCAGCAGCGATCCGGGACAGGGATACGAGCAGTACTTC. Protein sequence: CASSDPGQGYEQYF. Full variable domain (remainder filled in from reference TRBV5-1 and TRBJ2-7): KAGVTQTPRYLIKTRGQQVTLSCSPISGHRSVSWYQQTPGQGLQFLFEYFSETQRNKGNFPGRFSGRQFSNSRSEMNVSTLELGDSALYLCASSDPGQGYEQYFGPGTRLTVT.